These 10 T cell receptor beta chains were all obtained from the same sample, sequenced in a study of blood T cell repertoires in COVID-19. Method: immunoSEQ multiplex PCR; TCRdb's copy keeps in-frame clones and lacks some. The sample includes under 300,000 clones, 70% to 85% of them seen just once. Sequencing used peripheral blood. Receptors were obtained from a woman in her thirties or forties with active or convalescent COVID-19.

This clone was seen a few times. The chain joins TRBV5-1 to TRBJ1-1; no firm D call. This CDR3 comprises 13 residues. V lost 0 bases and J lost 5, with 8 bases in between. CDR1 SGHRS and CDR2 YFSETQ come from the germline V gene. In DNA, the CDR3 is TGCGCCAGCAGCTTGGCCGGGTGGACTGAAGCTTTCTTT. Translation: CASSLAGWTEAFF.

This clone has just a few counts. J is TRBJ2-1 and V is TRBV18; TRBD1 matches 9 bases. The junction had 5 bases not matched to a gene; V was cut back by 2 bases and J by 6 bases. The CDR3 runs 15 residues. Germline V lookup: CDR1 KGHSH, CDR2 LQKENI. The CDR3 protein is CASSPRGTGLNEQFF. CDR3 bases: TGTGCCAGCTCACCAAGGGGGACAGGGCTCAATGAGCAGTTCTTC. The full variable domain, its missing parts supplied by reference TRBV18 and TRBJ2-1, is NAGVMQNPRHLVRRRGQEARLRCSPMKGHSHVYWYRQLPEEGLKFMVYLQKENIIDESGMPKERFSAEFPKEGPSILRIQQVVRGDSAAYFCASSPRGTGLNEQFFGPGTRLTVL.

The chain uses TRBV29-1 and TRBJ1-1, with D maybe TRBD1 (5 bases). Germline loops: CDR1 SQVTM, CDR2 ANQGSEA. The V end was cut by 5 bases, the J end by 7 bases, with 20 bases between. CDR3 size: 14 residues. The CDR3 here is CSVMTDRATVEAFF. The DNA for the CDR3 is TGCAGCGTTATGACAGACCGGGCCACGGTTGAAGCTTTCTTT.

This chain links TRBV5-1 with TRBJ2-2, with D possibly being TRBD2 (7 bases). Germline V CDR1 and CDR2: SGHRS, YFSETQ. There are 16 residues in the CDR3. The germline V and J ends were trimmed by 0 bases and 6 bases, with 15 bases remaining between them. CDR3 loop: CASSLAGGGGAGELFF. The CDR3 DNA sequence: TGCGCCAGCAGCTTGGCCGGGGGCGGGGGCGCCGGGGAGCTGTTTTTT.

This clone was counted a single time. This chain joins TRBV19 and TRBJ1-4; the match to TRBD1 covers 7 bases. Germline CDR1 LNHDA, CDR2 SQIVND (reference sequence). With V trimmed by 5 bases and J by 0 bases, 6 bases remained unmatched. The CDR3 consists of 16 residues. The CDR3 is CASSSRDSTTNEKLFF. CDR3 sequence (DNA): TGTGCCAGTAGTTCCCGGGACAGTACAACTAATGAAAAACTGTTTTTT. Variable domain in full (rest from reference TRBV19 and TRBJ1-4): DGGITQSPKYLFRKEGQNVTLSCEQNLNHDAMYWYRQDPGQGLRLIYYSQIVNDFQKGDIAEGYSVSREKKESFPLTVTSAQKNPTAFYLCASSSRDSTTNEKLFFGSGTQLSVL.

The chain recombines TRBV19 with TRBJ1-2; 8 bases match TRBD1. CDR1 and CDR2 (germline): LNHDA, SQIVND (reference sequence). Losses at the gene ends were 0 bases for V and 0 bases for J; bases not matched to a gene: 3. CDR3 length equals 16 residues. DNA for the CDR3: TGTGCCAGTAGTATAGACAGGGGGCGAACTAACTATGGCTACACCTTC. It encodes CASSIDRGRTNYGYTF. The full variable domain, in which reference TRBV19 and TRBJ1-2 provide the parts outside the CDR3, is DGGITQSPKYLFRKEGQNVTLSCEQNLNHDAMYWYRQDPGQGLRLIYYSQIVNDFQKGDIAEGYSVSREKKESFPLTVTSAQKNPTAFYLCASSIDRGRTNYGYTFGSGTRLTVV.

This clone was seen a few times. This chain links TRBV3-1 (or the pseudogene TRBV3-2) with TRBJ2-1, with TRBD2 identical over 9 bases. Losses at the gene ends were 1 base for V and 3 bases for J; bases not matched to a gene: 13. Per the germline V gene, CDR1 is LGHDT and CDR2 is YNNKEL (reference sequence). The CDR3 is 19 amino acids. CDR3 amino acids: CASSQVPRRVAGDYNEQFF. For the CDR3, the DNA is TGTGCCAGCAGCCAAGTACCCCGCCGGGTAGCGGGGGACTACAATGAGCAGTTCTTC.

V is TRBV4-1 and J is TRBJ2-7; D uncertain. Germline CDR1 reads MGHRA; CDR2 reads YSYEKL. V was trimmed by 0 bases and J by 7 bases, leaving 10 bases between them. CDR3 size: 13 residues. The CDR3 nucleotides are TGCGCCAGCAGCCAAGAAAACGGTTGGGAGCAGTACTTC. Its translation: CASSQENGWEQYF.

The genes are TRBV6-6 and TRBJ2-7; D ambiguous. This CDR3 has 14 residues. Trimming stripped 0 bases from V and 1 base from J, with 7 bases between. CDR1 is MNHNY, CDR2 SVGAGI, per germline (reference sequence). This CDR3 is CASSYSSDSYEQYF. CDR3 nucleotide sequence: TGTGCCAGCAGTTACTCGTCAGATTCCTACGAGCAGTACTTC.

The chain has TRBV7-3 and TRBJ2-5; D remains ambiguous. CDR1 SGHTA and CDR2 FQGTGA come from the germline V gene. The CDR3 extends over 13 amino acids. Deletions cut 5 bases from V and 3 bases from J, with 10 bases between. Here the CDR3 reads CASSRGAKETQYF. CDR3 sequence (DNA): TGTGCCAGCAGCCGAGGCGCTAAAGAGACCCAGTACTTC.